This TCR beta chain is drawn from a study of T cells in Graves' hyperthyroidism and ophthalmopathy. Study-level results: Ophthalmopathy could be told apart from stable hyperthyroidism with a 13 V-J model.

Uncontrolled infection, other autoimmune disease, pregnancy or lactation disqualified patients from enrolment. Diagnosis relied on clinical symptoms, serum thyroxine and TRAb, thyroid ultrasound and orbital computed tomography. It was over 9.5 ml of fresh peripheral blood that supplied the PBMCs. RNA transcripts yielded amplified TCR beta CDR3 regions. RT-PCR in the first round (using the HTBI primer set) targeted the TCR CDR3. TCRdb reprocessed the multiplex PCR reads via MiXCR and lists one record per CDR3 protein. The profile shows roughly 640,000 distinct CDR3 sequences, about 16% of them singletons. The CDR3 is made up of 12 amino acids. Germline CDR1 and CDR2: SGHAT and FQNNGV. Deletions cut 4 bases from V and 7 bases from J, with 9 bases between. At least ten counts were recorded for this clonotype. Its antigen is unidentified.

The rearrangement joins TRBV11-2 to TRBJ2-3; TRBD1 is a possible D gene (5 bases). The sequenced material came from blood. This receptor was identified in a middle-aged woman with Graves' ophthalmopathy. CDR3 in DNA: TGTGCCAGCAGCTCTCAGGGATATACGCAGTATTTT. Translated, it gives CASSSQGYTQYF.